The TCR beta chain described here comes from a study of T cell changes during pregnancy in multiple sclerosis. Repertoires were generated with immunoSEQ multiplex PCR, while TCRdb's copy carries only in-frame clones and drops some. This table has around 63,000 clones, 91% appearing once. Per germline, CDR1 SGHAT and CDR2 FQNNGV. Between the trimmed V and J ends, which lost 1 base and 1 base, there was a span of 10 bases. The CDR3 loop spans 15 amino acids. The source is a female donor in good health, enrolled as a control in a pregnancy study. Sequenced material: peripheral blood, taken in the third trimester of pregnancy. The V gene is TRBV11-2, the J gene TRBJ1-1; TRBD1 might be the D (5 bases). This CDR3 reads CASSLAGGSNTEAFF. CDR3 sequence (DNA): TGTGCCAGCAGCTTAGCCGGGGGATCGAACACTGAAGCTTTCTTT.